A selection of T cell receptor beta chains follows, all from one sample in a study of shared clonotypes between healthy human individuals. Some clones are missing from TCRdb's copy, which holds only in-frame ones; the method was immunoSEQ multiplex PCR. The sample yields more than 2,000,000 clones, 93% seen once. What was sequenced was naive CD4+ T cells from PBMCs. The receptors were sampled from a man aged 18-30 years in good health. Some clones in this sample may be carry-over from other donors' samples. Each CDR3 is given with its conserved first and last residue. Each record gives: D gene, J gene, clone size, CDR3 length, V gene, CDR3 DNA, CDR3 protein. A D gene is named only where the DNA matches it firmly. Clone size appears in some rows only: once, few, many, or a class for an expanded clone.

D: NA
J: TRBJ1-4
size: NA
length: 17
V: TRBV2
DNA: TGTGCCAGCAGCCCCCGTGTATCGCCCGCGGGTGGGGAAAAACTGTTTTTT
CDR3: CASSPRVSPAGGEKLFF

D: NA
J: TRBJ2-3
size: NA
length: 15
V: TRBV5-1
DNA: TGCGCCAGCATGGGGGGGCGAACTAGCACAGATACGCAGTATTTT
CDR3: CASMGGRTSTDTQYF

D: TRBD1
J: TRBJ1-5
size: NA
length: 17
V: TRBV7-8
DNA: TGTGCCAGCAGCTTGTATATCGGGACAGGGTCTAATCAGCCCCAGCATTTT
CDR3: CASSLYIGTGSNQPQHF

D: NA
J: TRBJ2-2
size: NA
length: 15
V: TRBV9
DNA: TGTGCCAGCAGCGTTGGGGCGGCGAACACCGGGGAGCTGTTTTTT
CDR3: CASSVGAANTGELFF

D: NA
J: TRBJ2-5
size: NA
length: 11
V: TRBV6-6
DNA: TGTGCCAGCAGTTTTGGAGAGACCCAGTACTTC
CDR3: CASSFGETQYF

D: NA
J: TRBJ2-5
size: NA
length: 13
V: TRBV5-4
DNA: TGTGCCAGCAGTTACGGGCCAAAGGAGACCCAGTACTTC
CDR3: CASSYGPKETQYF

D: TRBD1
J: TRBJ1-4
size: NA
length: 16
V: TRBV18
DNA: TGTGCCAGCTCAAGCCGGGACAGGGGGCGCGGTGAAAAACTGTTTTTT
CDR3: CASSSRDRGRGEKLFF

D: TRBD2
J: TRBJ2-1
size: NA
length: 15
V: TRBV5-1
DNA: TGCGCCAGCAGCTTGAGCCTAGCGGCGTACAATGAGCAGTTCTTC
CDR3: CASSLSLAAYNEQFF

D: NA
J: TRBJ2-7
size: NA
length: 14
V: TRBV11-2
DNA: TGTGCCAGCAGCTTAGATAGGGGTTCGTACGAGCAGTACTTC
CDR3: CASSLDRGSYEQYF

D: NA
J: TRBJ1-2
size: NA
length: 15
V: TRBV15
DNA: TGTGCCACCAGCAGAGAAGGAGGGGCCCTCTATGGCTACACCTTC
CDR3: CATSREGGALYGYTF

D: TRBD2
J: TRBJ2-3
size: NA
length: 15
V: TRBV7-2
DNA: TGTGCCAGCACCTCCTCCCGGGAGGGCCGTAGTACGCAGTATTTT
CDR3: CASTSSREGRSTQYF

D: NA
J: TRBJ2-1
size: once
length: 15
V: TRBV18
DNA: TGTGCCAGCTCATCCCTAGCGGGACAGGGGAATGAGCAGTTCTTC
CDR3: CASSSLAGQGNEQFF

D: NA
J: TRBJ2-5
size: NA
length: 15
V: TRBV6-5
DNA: TGTGCCAGCAGTTACTCCTGGGGCGTTGGGGAGACCCAGTACTTC
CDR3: CASSYSWGVGETQYF

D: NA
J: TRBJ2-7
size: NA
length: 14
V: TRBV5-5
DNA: TGTGCCAGCAGCTTAGAATACGCCTCATACGAGCAGTACTTC
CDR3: CASSLEYASYEQYF

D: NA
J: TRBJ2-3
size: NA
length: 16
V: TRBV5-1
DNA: TGCGCCAGCAGCTTGTATGGGGGGTTTAGCACAGATACGCAGTATTTT
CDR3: CASSLYGGFSTDTQYF

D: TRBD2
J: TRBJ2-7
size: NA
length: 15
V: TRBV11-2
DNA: TGTGCCAGCCGCCGGACCGGGACTAGCACCTACGAGCAGTACTTC
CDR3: CASRRTGTSTYEQYF

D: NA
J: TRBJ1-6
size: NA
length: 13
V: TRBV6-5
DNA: TGTGCCAGCCAGGGGCAGGGAAATTCACCCCTCCACTTT
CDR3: CASQGQGNSPLHF

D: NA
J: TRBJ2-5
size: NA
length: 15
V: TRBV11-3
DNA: TGTGCCAGCAGCTTAGACACAGGCAGGGGAGAGACCCAGTACTTC
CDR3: CASSLDTGRGETQYF

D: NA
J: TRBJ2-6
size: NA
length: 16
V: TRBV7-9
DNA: TGTGCCAGCAGCCTCACGAGGCCATCTGGGGCCAACGTCCTGACTTTC
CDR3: CASSLTRPSGANVLTF

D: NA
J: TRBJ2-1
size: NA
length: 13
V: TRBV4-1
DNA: TGCGCCAGCAGCGGCGTAACCTACAATGAGCAGTTCTTC
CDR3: CASSGVTYNEQFF

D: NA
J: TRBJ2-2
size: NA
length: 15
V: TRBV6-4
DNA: TGTGCCAGCAGTGACGGGGTTCTGAACACCGGGGAGCTGTTTTTT
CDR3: CASSDGVLNTGELFF

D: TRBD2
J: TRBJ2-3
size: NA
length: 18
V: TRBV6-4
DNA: TGTGCCAGCACTCTCGGGCCAGCCGGGACTAGCGGTACAGATACGCAGTATTTT
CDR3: CASTLGPAGTSGTDTQYF

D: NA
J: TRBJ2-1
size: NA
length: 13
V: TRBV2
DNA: TGTGCCAGCAGTTCCACCATCCGGTCGGAGCAGTTCTTC
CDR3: CASSSTIRSEQFF

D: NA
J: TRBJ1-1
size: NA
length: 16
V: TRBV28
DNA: TGTGCCAGCAGTTCCGGGGGCGCCCAGGGAATCACCGAAGCTTTCTTT
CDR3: CASSSGGAQGITEAFF

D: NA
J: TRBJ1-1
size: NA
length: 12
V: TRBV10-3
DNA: TGTGCCTCCCCCGCAGCCAACACTGAAGCTTTCTTT
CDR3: CASPAANTEAFF

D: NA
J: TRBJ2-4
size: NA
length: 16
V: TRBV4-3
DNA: TGCGCCAGCAGCCAAGATCTCAGGACTGAGAGGGACATTCAGTACTTC
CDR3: CASSQDLRTERDIQYF

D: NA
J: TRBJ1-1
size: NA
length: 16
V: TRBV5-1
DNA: TGCGCCAGCAGCTTGGTGCCCCGACAGGCGGGAACTGAAGCTTTCTTT
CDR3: CASSLVPRQAGTEAFF

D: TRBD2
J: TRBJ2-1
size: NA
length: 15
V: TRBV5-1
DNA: TGCGCCAGCAGCTTGGTCGGGAGGGCCCGCAATGAGCAGTTCTTC
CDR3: CASSLVGRARNEQFF

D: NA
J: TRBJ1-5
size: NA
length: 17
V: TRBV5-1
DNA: TGCGCCAGCAGCTTGACGGGTCCGACACTTGGAAATCAGCCCCAGCATTTT
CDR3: CASSLTGPTLGNQPQHF

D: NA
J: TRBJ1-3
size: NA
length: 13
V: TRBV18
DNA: TGTGCCAGCTCACCACCGGGAGGAAACACCATATATTTT
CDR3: CASSPPGGNTIYF

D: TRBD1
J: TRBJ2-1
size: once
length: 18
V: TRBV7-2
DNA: TGTGCCAGCAGCTCCCGGACAGGGGGTCCGCTTCGTGAGCTTGAGCAGTTCTTC
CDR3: CASSSRTGGPLRELEQFF

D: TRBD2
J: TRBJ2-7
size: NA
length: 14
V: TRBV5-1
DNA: TGCGCCAGCAGCCTAGCGGGAGGGCCCTACGAGCAGTACTTC
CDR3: CASSLAGGPYEQYF

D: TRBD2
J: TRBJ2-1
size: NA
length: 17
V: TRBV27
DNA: TGTGCCAGCAGTTTAGCTTGGGGGGGGAGTGGTAACAATGAGCAGTTCTTC
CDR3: CASSLAWGGSGNNEQFF

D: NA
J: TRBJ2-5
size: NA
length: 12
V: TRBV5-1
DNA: TGCGCCAGCAGCTTTAGTACAGAGACCCAGTACTTC
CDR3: CASSFSTETQYF

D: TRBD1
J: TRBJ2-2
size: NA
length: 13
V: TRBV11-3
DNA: TGTGCCAGCAGCAGACAGGGCGCCGGGGAGCTGTTTTTT
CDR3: CASSRQGAGELFF

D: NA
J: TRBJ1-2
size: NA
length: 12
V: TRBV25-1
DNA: TGTGCCAGCAGAGGAACGGGTACCGGCTACACCTTC
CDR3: CASRGTGTGYTF

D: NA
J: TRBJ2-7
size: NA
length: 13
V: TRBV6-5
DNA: TGTGCCAGCAGACCCGGGACCCAAAACGAGCAGTACTTC
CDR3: CASRPGTQNEQYF

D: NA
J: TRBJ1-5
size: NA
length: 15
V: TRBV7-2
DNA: TGTGCCAGCAGCTTAAGAGGGGCACAGAATCAGCCCCAGCATTTT
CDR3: CASSLRGAQNQPQHF

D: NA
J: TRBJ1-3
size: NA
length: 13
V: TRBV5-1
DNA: TGCGCCAGCAAGGAGGGGGTAGGAAACACCATATATTTT
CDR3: CASKEGVGNTIYF

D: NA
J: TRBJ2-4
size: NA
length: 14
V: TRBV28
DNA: TGTGCCAGCAGCCCGTGGACGGGGAAGGACATTCAGTACTTC
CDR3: CASSPWTGKDIQYF

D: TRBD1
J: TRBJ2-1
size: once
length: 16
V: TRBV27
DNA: TGTGCCAGCAGTGCTATGGACAGGGGGGTTCACCATGAGCAGTTCTTC
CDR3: CASSAMDRGVHHEQFF

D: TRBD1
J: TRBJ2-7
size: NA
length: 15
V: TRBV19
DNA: TGTGCCAGTAGTATAGCCGGAACAGGGGGCGTCGAGCAGTACTTC
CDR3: CASSIAGTGGVEQYF

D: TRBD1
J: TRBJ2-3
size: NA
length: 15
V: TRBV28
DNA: TGTGCCAGCAGCTCCCCAGGGGGTCCCACAGATACGCAGTATTTT
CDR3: CASSSPGGPTDTQYF

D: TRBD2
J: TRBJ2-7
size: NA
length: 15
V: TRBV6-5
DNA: TGTGCCAGCAGTTCTACTAGCGGGAGTTCCTACGAGCAGTACTTC
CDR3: CASSSTSGSSYEQYF

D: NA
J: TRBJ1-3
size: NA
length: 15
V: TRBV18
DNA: TGTGCCAGCTCACCATCGGCATCCTCTGGAAACACCATATATTTT
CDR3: CASSPSASSGNTIYF

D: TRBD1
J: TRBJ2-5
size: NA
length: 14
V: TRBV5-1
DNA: TGCGCCAGCAGCGGACAGGGGGCCCCACGGACCCAGTACTTC
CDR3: CASSGQGAPRTQYF

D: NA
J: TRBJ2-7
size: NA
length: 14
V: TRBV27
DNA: TGTGCCAGCAGCCGGGACACCATCGGATACGAGCAGTACTTC
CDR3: CASSRDTIGYEQYF

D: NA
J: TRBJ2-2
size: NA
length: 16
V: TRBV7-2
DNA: TGTGCCAGCAGCTTAGCTAGACCGAAAAACACCGGGGAGCTGTTTTTT
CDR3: CASSLARPKNTGELFF

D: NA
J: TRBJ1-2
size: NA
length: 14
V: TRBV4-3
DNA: TGCGCCAGCAGCCAAATCAACAGGGATTCTGGCTACACCTTC
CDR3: CASSQINRDSGYTF

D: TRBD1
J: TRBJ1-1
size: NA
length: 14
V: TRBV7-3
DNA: TGTGCCAGCAGCTTAACGACAGGGCCCACTGAAGCTTTCTTT
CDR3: CASSLTTGPTEAFF

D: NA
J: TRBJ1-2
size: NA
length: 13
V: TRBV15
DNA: TGTGCCACCAGCCCATACAGGGAGCTTGGCTACACCTTC
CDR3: CATSPYRELGYTF

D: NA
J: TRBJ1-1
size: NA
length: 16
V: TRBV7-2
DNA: TGTGCCAGCAGCTTAGAAAGGATAGGAACTCAAACGGTGGCTTTCTTT
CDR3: CASSLERIGTQTVAFF

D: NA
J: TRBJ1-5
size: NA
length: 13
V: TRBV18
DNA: TGTGCCAGCTCACCAATGAGGAATCAGCCCCAGCATTTT
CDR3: CASSPMRNQPQHF

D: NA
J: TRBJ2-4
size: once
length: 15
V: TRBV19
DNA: TGTGCCAGTAGTATGACAACCGCTTCTCAAAACATTCAGTACTTC
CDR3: CASSMTTASQNIQYF